This T cell receptor (beta chain) was obtained from a study of cytomegalovirus exposure and HLA in healthy donors. Use of 60 Vbeta and 13 Jbeta primers characterized the PCR. Here immunoSEQ multiplex PCR was the method, and the copy in TCRdb shows in-frame clones only, minus some. Of 75,000 to 95,000 clones listed, 70% to 80% are singletons. Overall study results and limits: Cytomegalovirus association was listed for 150 or so TCR beta chains. Most TCRs appeared rarely, but some public TCRs recurred in many donors.

The CDR3 consists of 14 residues. Germline-derived CDR1 and CDR2 are SGHRS and YFSETQ. V gave up 0 bases and J gave up 6 bases, with 12 bases separating them. The donors, nominally healthy at sampling, likely had unrecorded immune exposures. With respect to this clone: The antigen is unknown.

J is TRBJ1-2 and V is TRBV5-1; D is undetermined. The material sequenced was PBMCs. The clonotype comes from a human donor in good health. The CDR3 sequence: CASSLASRQNGYTF. The DNA for the CDR3 is TGCGCCAGCAGCTTGGCGAGCAGGCAAAATGGCTACACCTTC. The variable domain in full, completed from reference TRBV5-1 and TRBJ1-2, reads KAGVTQTPRYLIKTRGQQVTLSCSPISGHRSVSWYQQTPGQGLQFLFEYFSETQRNKGNFPGRFSGRQFSNSRSEMNVSTLELGDSALYLCASSLASRQNGYTFGSGTRLTVV.